Below are 5 T cell receptor beta chains sequenced from a single sample in a study of shared clonotypes between healthy human individuals. Sequencing used immunoSEQ multiplex PCR; TCRdb keeps in-frame clones, though not all of them. The sample holds about 1 million clones, more than 60% seen once. Sequenced: memory CD4+ T cells sorted from blood. Subset given: CD45RA-negative fraction. These receptors came from a man aged 18 to 30 in good health.

The V gene is TRBV7-9, the J gene TRBJ1-2, with 7 bases identical to TRBD1. CDR3 size: 16 residues. J was trimmed by 3 bases and V by 1 base; bases with no gene match: 8. Germline V gene data show CDR1 as SEHNR and CDR2 as FQNEAQ (reference sequence). CDR3 residues: CASSLEGAKGHYGYTF. The CDR3 DNA reads TGTGCCAGCAGCTTAGAGGGGGCTAAGGGCCACTATGGCTACACCTTC. Variable domain in full (rest from reference TRBV7-9 and TRBJ1-2): DTGVSQNPRHKITKRGQNVTFRCDPISEHNRLYWYRQTLGQGPEFLTYFQNEAQLEKSRLLSDRFSAERPKGSFSTLEIQRTEQGDSAMYLCASSLEGAKGHYGYTFGSGTRLTVV.

This sequence joins TRBV1 and TRBJ1-1. TRBV1 is a pseudogene segment. The CDR3 spans 14 residues. CDR3 DNA: TGCACCAGCAGCCAAGATTACCAGAACACTGAAGCTTTCTTT. Its translation: CTSSQDYQNTEAFF.

This rearrangement joins TRBV5-1 to TRBJ2-2; maybe TRBD2 (5 bases). Germline assignment: CDR1 SGHRS and CDR2 YFSETQ. The CDR3 is 15 residues long. Trimming took 2 bases from V and 4 from J, leaving 12 bases between them. CDR3 coding DNA: TGCGCCAGCAGCTTATCTAGCCCCTTCACCGGGGAGCTGTTTTTT. This sequence encodes CASSLSSPFTGELFF. The full variable domain, completed using reference TRBV5-1 and TRBJ2-2, is KAGVTQTPRYLIKTRGQQVTLSCSPISGHRSVSWYQQTPGQGLQFLFEYFSETQRNKGNFPGRFSGRQFSNSRSEMNVSTLELGDSALYLCASSLSSPFTGELFFGEGSRLTVL.

The chain recombines TRBV28 with TRBJ1-1; tentatively, D is TRBD1 (6 bases). The V end lost 2 bases, the J end lost 7 bases, and 11 bases lay between the germline ends. CDR1 is MDHEN and CDR2 is SYDVKM in the germline V gene. The CDR3 contains 13 residues. The CDR3 nucleotides read TGTGCCAGCAGTTTAGGCAGGGGTATTGAAGCTTTCTTT. Its protein product is CASSLGRGIEAFF.

The table lists this clone with a count of one. This chain connects TRBV6-1 to TRBJ2-5, with D possibly TRBD2 on 6 matching bases. V shed 6 bases and J shed 0 bases, with 8 bases lying between them. CDR3 length: 13 residues. The germline V gene has CDR1 MNHNS and CDR2 SASEGT. DNA of the CDR3: TGTGCCAGCAGCGGCGGGAACCAAGAGACCCAGTACTTC. Encoded protein: CASSGGNQETQYF.